This TCR beta chain was sequenced during a study of sequential checkpoint blockade in melanoma. Study summary: Randomization was 1:1 between first-line nivolumab→ipilimumab and ipilimumab→nivolumab. Each arm's sequence ended with maintenance nivolumab.

Treatment of the sample: randomized to nivolumab then ipilimumab (arm A) or the reverse (arm B). DNA-damaging chemotherapy had not been given to any patient beforehand. Sorted cells were live CD3+CD8+, lacking CD19 and CD56, from PBMCs. Produced via immunoSEQ multiplex PCR; TCRdb's table is partial and in-frame only. The sample lists just under 5,500 clones, approximately 54% seen once, with roughly two fifths in the top ten. The CDR3 covers 14 residues. V lost 0 bases and J lost 3, with 9 bases in between. The germline CDR1 and CDR2 sequences are WNHNN and SYGVQD (reference sequence). The sequences come from CD8+ T cells sorted from blood (inferred from file names), collected from a patient given nivolumab and ipilimumab in sequence. The clonotype was recovered from a human donor with melanoma. The rearrangement links TRBV10-1 to TRBJ2-7, with D perhaps matching TRBD1 (5 bases). The CDR3 sequence is CASSESGRNYEQYF. In DNA, the CDR3 is TGCGCCAGCAGTGAGTCGGGGCGGAACTACGAGCAGTACTTC.